This TCR beta chain is drawn from a study of blood T cells in healthy people across ages. For the study at large: Capture via template switching afforded approximately one barcoded beta molecule per two T cells. Points from the study as a whole: The unsorted PBMCs prevented any conclusive comparison of naive versus antigen-experienced cells. Long-lived donors exceeded aged donors in naive CD4+ cells and diversity.

This clonotype occurred a few times. Antigen: not known. This CDR3 region has 13 residues. Germline assignment: CDR1 SGHTA and CDR2 FQGNSA. V lost 2 bases and J lost 0, with 4 bases in between. No fewer than 6 micrograms of total RNA were isolated from every sample. The authors ran a second PCR of roughly 6 to 12 cycles using a sample-barcoded 5' primer and a J-beta primer mix. TCRdb re-analysed the 5' RACE reads in MiXCR, keeping a single row per CDR3 protein. The table shows 700,000 to 800,000 distinct CDR3 sequences, with roughly 47% occurring only once. The specimen sequenced was blood. The sequence derives from a woman aged 55-69 years in good health. The rearrangement links TRBV7-2 to TRBJ1-1; D is uncertain. The CDR3 nucleotides read TGTGCCAGCAGCTTATTGGTGAACACTGAAGCTTTCTTT. This encodes CASSLLVNTEAFF.